The 5 T cell receptor beta chains presented below share a single source sample, sequenced in a study of early T cells in non-severe SARS-CoV-2 infection. TCRdb reprocessed the 5' RACE reads with MiXCR, giving one entry per CDR3 protein. Altogether tens of thousands of distinct CDR3 sequences are present, under 15% being singletons, with the ten largest covering roughly 6%. Source material: whole blood. The source of these receptors is an adult who was a healthcare worker with PCR-confirmed SARS-CoV-2 infection or an uninfected control (not recorded which).

This chain joins TRBV6-6 and TRBJ2-7; D may be TRBD2 (5 bases). Germline lookup yields CDR1 MNHNY and CDR2 SVGAGI (reference sequence). The CDR3 has 12 residues. Trimming cost V 6 bases and J 9 bases, with 15 bases left between them. CDR3 DNA: TGTGCCAGCAGCTCAGGACTCTGGGCGCAGTACTTC. Residues: CASSSGLWAQYF.

This clonotype was seen more than once but under ten times. The rearrangement uses TRBV2 and TRBJ2-5; 8 positions match TRBD2. V was clipped by 5 bases and J by 2 bases; unmatched bases: 4. This CDR3 is 14 amino acids long. The germline gives CDR1 SNHLY, CDR2 FYNNEI. CDR3 DNA sequence: TGTGCCAGCAGTCCCGGACTAGCTCAAGAGACCCAGTACTTC. It yields the protein CASSPGLAQETQYF.

V usage is TRBV4-2 and J usage is TRBJ2-1; 10 nucleotides line up with TRBD2. V lost 3 bases to trimming and J lost 4 bases; unmatched junction nucleotides: 6. CDR3 length: 16 residues. Germline CDR1 and CDR2: LGHNA and YNFKEQ. The CDR3 reads CASSHISGGPYNEQFF. The DNA for the CDR3 is TGTGCCAGCAGCCATATTAGCGGGGGGCCGTACAATGAGCAGTTCTTC.

Worth noting for this clonotype: The CDR3 carries no conserved terminal phenylalanine or tryptophan, so it likely arises from a read error. The chain employs TRBV20-1 and TRBJ2-3, with 9 bases fitting TRBD2. CDR1 is DFQATT and CDR2 is SNEGSKA in the germline V gene (reference sequence). This CDR3 has 17 residues. The J segment lost 0 bases and the V segment lost 6 bases, leaving 13 bases of the junction unmatched. The CDR3 DNA follows: TGCAGTGCCCCGACGAGCGGGGGGCCATCTAGCACAGATACGCAGTATTAT. This sequence encodes CSAPTSGGPSSTDTQYY.

The genes are TRBV6-6 and TRBJ2-5; TRBD2 matches at 7 bases. Germline CDR1 reads MNHNY; CDR2 reads SVGAGI (reference sequence). After removal of 2 bases from V and 9 bases from J, the junction contained 9 bases not matched to a gene. The CDR3 runs 14 residues. Here the CDR3 DNA reads TGTGCCAGCAGTTACGAGACTAGCACCCGGGCCCAGTACTTC. It encodes CASSYETSTRAQYF.